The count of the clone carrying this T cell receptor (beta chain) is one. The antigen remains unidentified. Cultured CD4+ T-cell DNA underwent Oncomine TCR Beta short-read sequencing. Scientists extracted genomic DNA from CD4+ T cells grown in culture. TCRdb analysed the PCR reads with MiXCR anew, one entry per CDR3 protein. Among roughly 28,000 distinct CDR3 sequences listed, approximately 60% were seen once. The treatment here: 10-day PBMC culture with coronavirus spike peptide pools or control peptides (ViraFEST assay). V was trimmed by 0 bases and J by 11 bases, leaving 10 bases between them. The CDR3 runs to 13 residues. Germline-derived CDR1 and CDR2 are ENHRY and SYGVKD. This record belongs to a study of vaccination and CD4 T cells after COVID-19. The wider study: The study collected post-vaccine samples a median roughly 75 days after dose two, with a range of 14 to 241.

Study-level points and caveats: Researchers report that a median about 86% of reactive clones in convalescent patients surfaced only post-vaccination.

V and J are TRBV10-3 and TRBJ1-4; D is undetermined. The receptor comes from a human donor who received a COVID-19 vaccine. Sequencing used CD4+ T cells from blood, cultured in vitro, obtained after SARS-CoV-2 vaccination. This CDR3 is CAISESPGVKLFF. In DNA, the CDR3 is TGTGCCATCAGTGAGTCACCTGGGGTGAAACTGTTTTTT.